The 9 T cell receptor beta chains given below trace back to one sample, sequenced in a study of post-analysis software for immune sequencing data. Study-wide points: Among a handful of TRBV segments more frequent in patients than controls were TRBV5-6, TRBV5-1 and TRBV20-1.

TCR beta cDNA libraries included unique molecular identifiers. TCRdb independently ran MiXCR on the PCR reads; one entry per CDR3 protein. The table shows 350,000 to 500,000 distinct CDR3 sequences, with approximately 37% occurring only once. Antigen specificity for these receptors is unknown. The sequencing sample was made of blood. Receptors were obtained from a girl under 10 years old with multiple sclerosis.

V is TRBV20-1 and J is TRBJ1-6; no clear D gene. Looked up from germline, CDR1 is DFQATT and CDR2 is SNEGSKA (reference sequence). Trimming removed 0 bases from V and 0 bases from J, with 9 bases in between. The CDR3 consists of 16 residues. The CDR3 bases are TGCAGTGCTAGAGACGGTACGAGCTCCTATAATTCACCCCTCCACTTT. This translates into CSARDGTSSYNSPLHF.

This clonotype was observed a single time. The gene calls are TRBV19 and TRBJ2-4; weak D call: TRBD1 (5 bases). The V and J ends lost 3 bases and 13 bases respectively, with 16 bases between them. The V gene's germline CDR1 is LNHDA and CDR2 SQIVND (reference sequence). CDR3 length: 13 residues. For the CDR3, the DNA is TGTGCCAGTAGTATTGGAGACAGCTTGGAGCAGTACTTC. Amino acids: CASSIGDSLEQYF.

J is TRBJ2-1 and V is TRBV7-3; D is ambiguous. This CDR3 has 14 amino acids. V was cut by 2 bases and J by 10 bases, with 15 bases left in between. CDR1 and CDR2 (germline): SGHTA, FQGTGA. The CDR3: CASSLAHIAEEQFF. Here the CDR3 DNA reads TGTGCCAGCAGCTTAGCCCACATAGCTGAAGAGCAGTTCTTC.

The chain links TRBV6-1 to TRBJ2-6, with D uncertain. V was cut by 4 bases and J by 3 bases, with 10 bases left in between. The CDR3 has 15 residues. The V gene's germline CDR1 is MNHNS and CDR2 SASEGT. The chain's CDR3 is CASSGPIRGANVLTF. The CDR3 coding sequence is TGTGCCAGCAGTGGGCCTATACGTGGGGCCAACGTCCTGACTTTC.

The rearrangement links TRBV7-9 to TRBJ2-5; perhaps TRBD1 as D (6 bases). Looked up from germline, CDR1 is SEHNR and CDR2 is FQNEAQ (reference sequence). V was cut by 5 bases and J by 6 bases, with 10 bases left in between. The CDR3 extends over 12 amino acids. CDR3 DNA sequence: TGTGCCAGCAGCCAGGGGAGTCAGACCCAGTACTTC. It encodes CASSQGSQTQYF.

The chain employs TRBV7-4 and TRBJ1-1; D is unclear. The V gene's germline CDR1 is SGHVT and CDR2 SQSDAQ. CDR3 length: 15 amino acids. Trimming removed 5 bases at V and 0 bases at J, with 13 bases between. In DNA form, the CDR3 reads TGTGCCAGCAGCGAGATACGCGGCATGAACACTGAAGCTTTCTTT. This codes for CASSEIRGMNTEAFF.

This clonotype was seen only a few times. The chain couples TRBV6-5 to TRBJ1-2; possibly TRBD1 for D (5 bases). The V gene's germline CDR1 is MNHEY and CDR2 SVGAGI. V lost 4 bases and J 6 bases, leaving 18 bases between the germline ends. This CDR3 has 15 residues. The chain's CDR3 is CASSSLGGSTDGYTF. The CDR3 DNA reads TGTGCCAGCAGTTCCCTCGGGGGGAGTACGGATGGCTACACCTTC.

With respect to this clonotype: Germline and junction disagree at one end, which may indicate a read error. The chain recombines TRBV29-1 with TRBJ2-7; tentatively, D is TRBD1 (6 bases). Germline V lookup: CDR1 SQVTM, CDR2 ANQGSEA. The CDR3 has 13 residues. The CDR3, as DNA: TGCAGCGTCACATACACAGGGTCCTACGGGCAGTACTTC. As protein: CSVTYTGSYGQYF.

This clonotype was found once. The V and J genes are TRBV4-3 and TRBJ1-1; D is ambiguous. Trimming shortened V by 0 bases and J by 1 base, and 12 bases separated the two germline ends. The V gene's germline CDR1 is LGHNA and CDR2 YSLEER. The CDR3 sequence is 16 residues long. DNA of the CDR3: TGCGCCAGCAGCCAAGATTTGTCCCAGAAGAACACTGAAGCTTTCTTT. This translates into CASSQDLSQKNTEAFF.